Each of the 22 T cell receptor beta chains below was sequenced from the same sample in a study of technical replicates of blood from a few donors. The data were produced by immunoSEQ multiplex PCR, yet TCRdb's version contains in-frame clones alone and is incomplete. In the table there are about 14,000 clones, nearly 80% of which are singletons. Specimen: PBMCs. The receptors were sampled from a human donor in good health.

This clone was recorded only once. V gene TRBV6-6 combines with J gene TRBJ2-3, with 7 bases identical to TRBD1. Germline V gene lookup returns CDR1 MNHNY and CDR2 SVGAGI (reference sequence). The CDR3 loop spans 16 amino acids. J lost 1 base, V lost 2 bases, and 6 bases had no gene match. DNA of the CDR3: TGTGCCAGCAGTTACGACCGGGACAGAGGCACAGATACGCAGTATTTT. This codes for CASSYDRDRGTDTQYF.

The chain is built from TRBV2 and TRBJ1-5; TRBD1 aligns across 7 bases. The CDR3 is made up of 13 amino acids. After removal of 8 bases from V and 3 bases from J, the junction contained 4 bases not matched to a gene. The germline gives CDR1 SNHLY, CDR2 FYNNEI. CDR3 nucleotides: TGTGCCAGCTCGGGACAGTACAATCAGCCCCAGCATTTT. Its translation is CASSGQYNQPQHF.

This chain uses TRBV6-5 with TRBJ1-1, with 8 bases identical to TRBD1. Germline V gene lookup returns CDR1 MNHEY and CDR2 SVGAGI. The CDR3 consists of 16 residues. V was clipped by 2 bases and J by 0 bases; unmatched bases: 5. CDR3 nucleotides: TGTGCCAGCAGTTACGGGGGACAGGTTCTGAACACTGAAGCTTTCTTT. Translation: CASSYGGQVLNTEAFF.

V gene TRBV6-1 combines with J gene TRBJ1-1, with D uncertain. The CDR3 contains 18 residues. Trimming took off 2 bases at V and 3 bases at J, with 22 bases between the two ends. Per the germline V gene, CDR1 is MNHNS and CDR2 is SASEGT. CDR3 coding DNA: TGTGCCAGCAGTGAATCCCCTCCCAGTTTACAGCGGTACACTGAAGCTTTCTTT. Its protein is CASSESPPSLQRYTEAFF.

The CDR3, as DNA: TGTGCCAGCAGCTTCAACATTCGACAGGTGGGTGAAGCTTTCTTT. As protein: CASSFNIRQVGEAFF. The J gene is TRBJ1-1, the V gene TRBV2, with D tentatively TRBD1 (6 bases). V gave up 6 bases and J gave up 7 bases, with 21 bases separating them. The germline gives CDR1 SNHLY, CDR2 FYNNEI. This CDR3 is built from 15 residues.

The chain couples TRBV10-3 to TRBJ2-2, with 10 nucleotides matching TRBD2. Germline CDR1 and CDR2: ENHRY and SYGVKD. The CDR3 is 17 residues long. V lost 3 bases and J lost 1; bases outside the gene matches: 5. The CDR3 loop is CAISDSGLAMNTGELFF. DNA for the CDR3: TGTGCCATCAGTGATTCGGGACTAGCGATGAACACCGGGGAGCTGTTTTTT.

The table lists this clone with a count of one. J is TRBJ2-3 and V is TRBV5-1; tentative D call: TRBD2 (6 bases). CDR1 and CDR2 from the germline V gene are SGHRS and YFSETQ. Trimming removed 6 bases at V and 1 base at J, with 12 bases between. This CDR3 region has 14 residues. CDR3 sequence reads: CASKFGSRTDTQYF. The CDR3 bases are TGCGCCAGCAAATTCGGGAGTCGCACAGATACGCAGTATTTT.

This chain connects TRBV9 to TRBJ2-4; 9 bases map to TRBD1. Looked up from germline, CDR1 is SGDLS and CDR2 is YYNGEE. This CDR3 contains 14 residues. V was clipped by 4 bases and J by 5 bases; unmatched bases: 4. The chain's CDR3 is CASSSRTGENIQYF. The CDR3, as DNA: TGTGCCAGCAGCTCCAGGACAGGGGAAAACATTCAGTACTTC.

The CDR3 DNA sequence: TGCGCCAGCAGCTCCGGCTGGAGCCAGCTCACAGATACGCAGTATTTT. Its protein is CASSSGWSQLTDTQYF. The chain recombines TRBV5-1 with TRBJ2-3, with D unresolved. Between the trimmed V and J ends, which lost 3 bases and 2 bases, there was a span of 16 bases. The CDR3 loop spans 16 amino acids. Per germline, CDR1 SGHRS and CDR2 YFSETQ.

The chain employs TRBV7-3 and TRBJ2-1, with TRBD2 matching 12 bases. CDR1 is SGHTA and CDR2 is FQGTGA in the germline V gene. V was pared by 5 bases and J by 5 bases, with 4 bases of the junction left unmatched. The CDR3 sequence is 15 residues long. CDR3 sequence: CASSRGLAGNNEQFF. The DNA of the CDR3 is TGTGCCAGCAGCAGGGGACTAGCGGGCAACAATGAGCAGTTCTTC.

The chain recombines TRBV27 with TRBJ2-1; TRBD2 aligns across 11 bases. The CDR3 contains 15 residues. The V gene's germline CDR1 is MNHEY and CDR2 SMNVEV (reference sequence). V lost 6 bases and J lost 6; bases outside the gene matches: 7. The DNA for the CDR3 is TGTGCCAGCAGGTCACTAGCGGGGGTAACCAATGAGCAGTTCTTC. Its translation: CASRSLAGVTNEQFF.

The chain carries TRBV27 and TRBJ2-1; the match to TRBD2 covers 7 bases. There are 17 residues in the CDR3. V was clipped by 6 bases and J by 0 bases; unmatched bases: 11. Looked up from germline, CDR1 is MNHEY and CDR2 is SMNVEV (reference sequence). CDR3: CASRWGGTPSSYNEQFF. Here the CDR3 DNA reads TGTGCCAGCAGGTGGGGAGGGACCCCCAGCTCCTACAATGAGCAGTTCTTC.

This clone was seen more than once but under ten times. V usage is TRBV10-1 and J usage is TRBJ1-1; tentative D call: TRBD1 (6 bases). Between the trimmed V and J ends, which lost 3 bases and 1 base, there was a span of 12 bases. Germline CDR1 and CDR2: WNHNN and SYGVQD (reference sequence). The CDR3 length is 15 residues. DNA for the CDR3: TGCGCCAGCAGTGACCCAGGGGCGGCGAACACTGAAGCTTTCTTT. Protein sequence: CASSDPGAANTEAFF.

The CDR3 nucleotides are TGTGCCAGCAGTGAGCTCCGGGGCGCAGGGACTAGGATGAGGGATACGCAGTATTTT. This sequence encodes CASSELRGAGTRMRDTQYF. J is TRBJ2-3 and V is TRBV2; TRBD2 matches at 8 bases. The junction had 20 bases not matched to a gene; V was cut back by 3 bases and J by 6 bases. Per germline, CDR1 SNHLY and CDR2 FYNNEI. This CDR3 region has 19 residues.

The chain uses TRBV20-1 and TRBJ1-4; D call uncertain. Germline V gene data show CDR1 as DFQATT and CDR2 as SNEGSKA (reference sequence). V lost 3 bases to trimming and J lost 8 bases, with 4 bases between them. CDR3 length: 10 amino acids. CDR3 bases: TGCAGTGCTAGTAGAGAAAAACTGTTTTTT. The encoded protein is CSASREKLFF.

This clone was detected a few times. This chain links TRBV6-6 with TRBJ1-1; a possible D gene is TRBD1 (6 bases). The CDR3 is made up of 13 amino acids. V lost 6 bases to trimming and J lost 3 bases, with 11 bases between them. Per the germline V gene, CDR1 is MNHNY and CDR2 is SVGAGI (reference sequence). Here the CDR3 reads CASSRQEDTEAFF. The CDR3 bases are TGTGCCAGCAGCCGACAGGAGGACACTGAAGCTTTCTTT.

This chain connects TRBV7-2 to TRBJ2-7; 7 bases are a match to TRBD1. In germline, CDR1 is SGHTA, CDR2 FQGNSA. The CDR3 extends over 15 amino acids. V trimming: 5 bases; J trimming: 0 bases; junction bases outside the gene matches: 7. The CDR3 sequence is CASSSRDSHSYEQYF. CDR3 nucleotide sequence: TGTGCCAGCAGCAGCCGGGACAGCCACTCCTACGAGCAGTACTTC.

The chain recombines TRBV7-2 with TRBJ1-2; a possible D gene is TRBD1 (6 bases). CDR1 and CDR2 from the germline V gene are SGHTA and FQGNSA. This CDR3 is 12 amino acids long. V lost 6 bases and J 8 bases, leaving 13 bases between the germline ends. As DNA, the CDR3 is TGTGCCAGCAGACCAACAGGGTACGGCTACACCTTC. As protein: CASRPTGYGYTF.

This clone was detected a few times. The CDR3 spells CAISEVAGGPVEQFF. The DNA for the CDR3 is TGTGCCATCAGTGAGGTAGCGGGAGGGCCGGTTGAGCAGTTCTTC. The V gene is TRBV10-3, the J gene TRBJ2-1; 11 positions match TRBD2. Germline CDR1 is ENHRY and CDR2 is SYGVKD. V was pared by 2 bases and J by 9 bases, with 6 bases of the junction left unmatched. This CDR3 has 15 amino acids.

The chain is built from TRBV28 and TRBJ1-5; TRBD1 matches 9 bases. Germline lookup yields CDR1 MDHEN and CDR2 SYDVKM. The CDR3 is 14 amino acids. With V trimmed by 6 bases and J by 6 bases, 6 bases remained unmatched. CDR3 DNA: TGTGCCAGCAGCTACGGACAGGGGAGTCAGCCCCAGCATTTT. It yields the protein CASSYGQGSQPQHF.

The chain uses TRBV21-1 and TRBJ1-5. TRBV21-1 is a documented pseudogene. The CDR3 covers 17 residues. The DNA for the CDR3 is TGTGCCAGCAGCAAAGCTTCAGGGTGGGGGGGCAATCAGCCCCAGCATTTT. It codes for CASSKASGWGGNQPQHF.

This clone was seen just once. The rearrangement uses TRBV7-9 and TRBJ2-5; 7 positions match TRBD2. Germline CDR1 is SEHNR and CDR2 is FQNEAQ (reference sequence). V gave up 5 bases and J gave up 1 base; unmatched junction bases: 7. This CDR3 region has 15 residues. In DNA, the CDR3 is TGTGCCAGCAGCCCCCGTGGGGGGGGCCAAGAGACCCAGTACTTC. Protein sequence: CASSPRGGGQETQYF.